Listed below are T cell receptor beta chains from one sample, sequenced in a study of blood T cell repertoires in COVID-19. The table came from immunoSEQ multiplex PCR; TCRdb's copy has only in-frame clones and leaves some out. The sample has 200,000 to 250,000 clones, around 90% seen once. The sample comprised peripheral blood. These receptors were taken from a man aged 55-75 years with acute or convalescent COVID-19. Both conserved end residues are part of each CDR3. A D gene is named only where the DNA matches it firmly. Size tells how often a clone was seen (once, few, many) or the class of an expanded clone, and some rows leave it out.

clone_size d_call j_call v_call cdr3_nt cdr3_aa
- TRBD1 TRBJ1-6 TRBV6-2/TRBV6-3 TGTGCCAGCAGTTACTCGTCAGGGGGCGCAGGCTCACCCCTCCACTTT CASSYSSGGAGSPLHF
once TRBD2 TRBJ2-3 TRBV7-3 TGTGCCAGCAGCTTAACGGTAGCGGGGGGGCAAGATACGCAGTATTTT CASSLTVAGGQDTQYF
- TRBD2 TRBJ2-1 TRBV29-1 TGCAGCGTTGAAGATTGGACGGGACTAGCGGGGAATTACAATGAGCAGTTCTTC CSVEDWTGLAGNYNEQFF
- TRBD1 TRBJ2-3 TRBV6-2/TRBV6-3 TGTGCCAGCAGCACGACAGGGGCTGTAGATACGCAGTATTTT CASSTTGAVDTQYF
- TRBD2 TRBJ2-4 TRBV19 TGTGCCAGCAGACCCGGGACTAGCGGAAAAAACATTCAGTACTTC CASRPGTSGKNIQYF
- TRBD2 TRBJ2-3 TRBV19 TGTGCCAGTAGTATGTTAGCGGGGATCACAGATACGCAGTATTTT CASSMLAGITDTQYF
- - TRBJ2-2 TRBV19 TGTGCCAGTAGCCACCGCCGGGCCTGGGGGGCCGGGGAGCTGTTTTTT CASSHRRAWGAGELFF
- - TRBJ1-3 TRBV21-1 TGTGCCAGCAGCGAGGAGGGGAGGAACACCATATATTTT CASSEEGRNTIYF
- - TRBJ1-3 TRBV20-1 TGCAGCGCCTTTCGGGGAAACACCATATATTTT CSAFRGNTIYF
few - TRBJ1-1 TRBV6-2/TRBV6-3 TGTGCCAGCAGTGCCAGGGTTGGATGGACTGAAGCTTTCTTT CASSARVGWTEAFF
- TRBD1 TRBJ2-1 TRBV27 TGTGCCAGCAGTCTGACAGGGGTCTACAATGAGCAGTTCTTC CASSLTGVYNEQFF
- TRBD2 TRBJ2-3 TRBV5-5 TGTGCCAGCAGCCCCGTCACGACTAGCGGGGGCACAGATACGCAGTATTTT CASSPVTTSGGTDTQYF
- - TRBJ1-1 TRBV7-9 TGTGCCAGCAGCTTAGCGGCCGGGGGGAACACTGAAGCTTTCTTT CASSLAAGGNTEAFF
- - TRBJ1-2 TRBV2 TGTGCCAGCAGCCCAGCTAACTATGGCTACACCTTC CASSPANYGYTF
once - TRBJ1-1 TRBV27 TGTGCCAGCAGTCGTAGCAGACTGAACACTGAAGCTTTCTTT CASSRSRLNTEAFF
- TRBD1 TRBJ1-3 TRBV19 TGTGCCAGTAGTATGACGGGACAGCTTGTCTCTGGAAACACCATATATTTT CASSMTGQLVSGNTIYF
- - TRBJ2-5 TRBV9 TGTGCCAGCAGCGTAGAAGGGGCAGCTCAAGAGACCCAGTACTTC CASSVEGAAQETQYF
- - TRBJ2-7 TRBV9 TGTGCCAGCAGCGACGGGACTCTCTACGAGCAGTACTTC CASSDGTLYEQYF
- - TRBJ1-2 TRBV9 TGTGCCAGCAGCGTAGGACCGCGGGATAACTATGGCTACACCTTC CASSVGPRDNYGYTF
- TRBD1 TRBJ1-1 TRBV9 TGTGCCAGTTCCAGATCCGGGACAGGAGAGGGAGCTTTCTTT CASSRSGTGEGAFF
- - TRBJ1-5 TRBV20-1 TGCAGTGCTAGTCCCGGGACACCCTTGAGCAATCAGCCCCAGCATTTT CSASPGTPLSNQPQHF
- - TRBJ1-6 TRBV3-1/TRBV3-2 TGTGCCAGCAGCCTTTTAAATTCACCCCTCCACTTT CASSLLNSPLHF
- TRBD1 TRBJ1-2 TRBV5-1 TGCGCCAGCAGCCCCGGACAGGAAGGGAATTATGGCTACACCTTC CASSPGQEGNYGYTF
- TRBD1 TRBJ1-5 TRBV10-1 TGCGCCAACCGAGGTTGGTCCCTTGGGACAGGGCTATTGGGGGGGGATCAGCCCCAGCATTTT CANRGWSLGTGLLGGDQPQHF
- TRBD2 TRBJ2-2 TRBV11-3 TGTGCCAGCAGCCCGGGACTAGCGGAGAGAACGGGGGAGCTGTTTTTT CASSPGLAERTGELFF
- TRBD1 TRBJ2-3 TRBV29-1 TGCAGCGTGGCAGGGGGCCGCACAGATACGCAGTATTTT CSVAGGRTDTQYF
once TRBD1 TRBJ1-4 TRBV30 TGTGCCTGGAGTTACCGGGACAGTTATAATGAAAAACTGTTTTTT CAWSYRDSYNEKLFF
- TRBD2 TRBJ2-7 TRBV9 TGTGCCAGCAGCCTGCGGGGGGGATACGAGCAGTACTTC CASSLRGGYEQYF
- TRBD1 TRBJ2-7 TRBV18 TGTGCCAGCTCAACCACAGGGGGCTTGAGCTACGAGCAGTACTTC CASSTTGGLSYEQYF